This T cell receptor beta chain was profiled in a study of siplizumab effects on memory and regulatory T cells (dated by TCRdb to between 2018 and 2020). With regard to the full study: The study examined how the anti-CD2 antibody siplizumab affects alloreactive T-cell subsets in allogeneic mixed lymphocyte reactions built from human PBMCs. Summary of the overall study and its limitations: Siplizumab significantly lowered the cumulative frequency of alloreactive sequences that could be traced to unstimulated CD4+ memory T cells. Whether proliferating Tregs from siplizumab cultures actually had suppressive function was not functionally confirmed. For roughly 80-96% of proliferating CD4+ or CD8+ clones, no naive or memory phenotype could be assigned. Unstimulated naive T cells appeared more diverse than memory T cells, and naive cells seemed to contribute substantially to the alloresponse. Sequences below about 10^-5 frequency were poorly captured, so only a minor fraction of alloreactive clones could be mapped to unstimulated subsets. Among mappable alloreactive CD4+ clones, an average Treg-derived fraction of approximately 73% was observed with siplizumab, compared with approximately 25% in control reactions.

Library generation was performed with the immunoSEQ multiplex PCR assay. Each sample had 90,000 to 100,000 TCR templates assayed by the deep sequencing platform. Genomic DNA extracted from sorted T cells was the material used for TCRbeta CDR3 sequencing. From the authors' description of their analysis: The R programming language was used for clonal analysis of TCRbeta CDR3 data. Comparing unstimulated samples against CFSE-low samples taken after the reaction was how alloreactive CD4+ and CD8+ clones were defined. Alloreactive CD4+ clones were assigned to regulatory or non-regulatory origin by matching sequences to sorted unstimulated Treg and non-Treg repertoires. TCRdb took over this immuneACCESS table, retaining in-frame rearrangements with V and J assigned. Such tables are incomplete; in checked studies, under half of the missing clones stem from an unresolved V gene, and the remainder is unexplained. For V, J and clone size, that table is used; D and trimming come from the DNA. The sample contains about 120,000 clones, just under 95% of them found a single time. Of the sample, approximately 1.2% is held by the ten largest clones.

About this clone: No antigen is known for it. No much larger clone exists at a distance of one base, and base qualities are not known.

Sorted unstimulated T cells and proliferating T cells recovered from mixed lymphocyte reactions underwent TCRbeta CDR3 sequencing. Fresh whole blood from over eight HLA-typed healthy donors served as the source for isolating PBMCs. The germline V gene specifies SGHVS as CDR1 and FNYEAQ as CDR2. V is pared back by 6 bases and J by 4 bases, with 6 bases lying between the germline termini. Including the terminal cysteine and phenylalanine, the CDR3 comprises 11 residues. Left in the record is the CDR3 DNA by itself, 33 bases read in frame from the first base. This receptor chain uses TRBV7-6 and TRBJ2-5; the D gene lacks a confident call. Sequencing was carried out using CD4+ T cells sorted from blood. This TCR was sampled from a human donor in good health. In nucleotide form, the sequence is TGTGCCAGCAGGATGGGAGAGACCCAGTACTTC. Its coded protein is CASRMGETQYF. The full variable domain, with segments outside the CDR3 supplied by the reference TRBV7-6 and TRBJ2-5 proteins, appears as GAGVSQSPRYKVTKRGQDVALRCDPISGHVSLYWYRQALGQGPEFLTYFNYEAQQDKSGLPNDRFSAERPEGSISTLTIQRTEQRDSAMYRCASRMGETQYFGPGTRLLVL.